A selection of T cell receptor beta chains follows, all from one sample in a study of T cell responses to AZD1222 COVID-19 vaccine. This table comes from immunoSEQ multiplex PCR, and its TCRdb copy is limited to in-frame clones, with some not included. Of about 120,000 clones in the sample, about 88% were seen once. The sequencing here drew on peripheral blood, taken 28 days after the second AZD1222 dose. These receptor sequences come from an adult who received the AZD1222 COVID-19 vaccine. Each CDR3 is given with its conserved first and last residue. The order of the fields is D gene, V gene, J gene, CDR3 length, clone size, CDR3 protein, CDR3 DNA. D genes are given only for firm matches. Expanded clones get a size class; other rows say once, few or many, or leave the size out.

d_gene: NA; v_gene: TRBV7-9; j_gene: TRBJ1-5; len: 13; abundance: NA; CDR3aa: CASSLAGDQPQHF; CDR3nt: TGTGCCAGCAGCTTGGCAGGGGATCAGCCCCAGCATTTT
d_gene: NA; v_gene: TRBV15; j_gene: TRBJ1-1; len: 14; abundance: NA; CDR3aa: CATSRDREGTEAFF; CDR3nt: TGTGCCACCAGCAGAGACCGGGAGGGCACTGAAGCTTTCTTT
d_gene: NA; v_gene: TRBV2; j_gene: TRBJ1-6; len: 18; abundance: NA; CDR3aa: CASNHGRDVSSYNSPLHF; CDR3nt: TGTGCCAGCAATCACGGGAGGGACGTCAGCTCCTATAATTCACCCCTCCACTTT
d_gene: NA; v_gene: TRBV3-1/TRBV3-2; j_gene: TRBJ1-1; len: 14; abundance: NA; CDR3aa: CASTQWGTNTEAFF; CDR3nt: TGTGCCAGCACCCAGTGGGGGACGAACACTGAAGCTTTCTTT
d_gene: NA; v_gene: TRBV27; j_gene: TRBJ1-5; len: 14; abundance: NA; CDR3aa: CASSFGGDGQPQHF; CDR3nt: TGTGCCAGCAGTTTCGGGGGGGACGGTCAGCCCCAGCATTTT
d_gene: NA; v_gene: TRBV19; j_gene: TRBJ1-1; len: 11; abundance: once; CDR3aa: CASSIYTEAFF; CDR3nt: TGTGCCAGTAGTATTTACACTGAAGCTTTCTTT
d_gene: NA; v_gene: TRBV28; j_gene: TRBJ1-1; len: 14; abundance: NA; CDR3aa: CASSLGAMNTEAFF; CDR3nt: TGTGCCAGCAGTTTAGGGGCCATGAACACTGAAGCTTTCTTT
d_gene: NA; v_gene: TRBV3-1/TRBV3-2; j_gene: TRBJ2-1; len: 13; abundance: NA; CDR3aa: CASSPGPRSEQFF; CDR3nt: TGTGCCAGCAGCCCGGGACCTCGTAGTGAGCAGTTCTTC
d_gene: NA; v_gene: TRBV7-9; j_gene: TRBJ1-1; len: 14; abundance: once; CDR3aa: CASSFGTMNTEAFF; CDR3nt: TGTGCCAGCAGCTTCGGGACCATGAACACTGAAGCTTTCTTT
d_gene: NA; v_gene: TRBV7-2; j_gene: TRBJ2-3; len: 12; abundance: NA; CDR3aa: CASSPDRDTQYF; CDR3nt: TGTGCCAGCAGCCCAGACAGAGATACGCAGTATTTT
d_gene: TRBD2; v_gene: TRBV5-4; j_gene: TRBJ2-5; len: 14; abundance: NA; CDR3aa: CASSPSGGLETQYF; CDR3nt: TGTGCCAGCAGCCCGAGCGGGGGGTTGGAGACCCAGTACTTC
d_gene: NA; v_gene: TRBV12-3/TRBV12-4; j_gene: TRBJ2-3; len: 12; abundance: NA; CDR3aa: CASSWRGDTQYF; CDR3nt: TGTGCCAGCAGTTGGAGGGGAGATACGCAGTATTTT
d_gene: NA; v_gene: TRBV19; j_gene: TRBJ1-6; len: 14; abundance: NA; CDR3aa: CASSTRTDGTPLHF; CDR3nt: TGTGCCAGTAGTACTCGGACAGATGGGACACCCCTCCACTTT
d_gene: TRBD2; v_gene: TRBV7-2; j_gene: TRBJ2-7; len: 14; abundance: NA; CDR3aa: CASIPAGGTYEQYF; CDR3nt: TGTGCCAGCATCCCAGCGGGGGGGACCTACGAGCAGTACTTC
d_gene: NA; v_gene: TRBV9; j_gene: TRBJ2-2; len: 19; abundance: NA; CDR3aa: CASSVSQTGRETNTGELFF; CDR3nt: TGTGCCAGCAGCGTTTCCCAAACTGGCAGGGAAACGAACACCGGGGAGCTGTTTTTT
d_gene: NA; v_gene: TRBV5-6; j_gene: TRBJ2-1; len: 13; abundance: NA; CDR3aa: CASSPVVGLEQFF; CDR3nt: TGTGCCAGCAGCCCGGTCGTTGGTTTGGAGCAGTTCTTC
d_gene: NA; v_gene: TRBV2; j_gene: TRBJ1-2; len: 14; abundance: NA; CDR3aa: CASRGIRGRDGYTF; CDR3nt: TGTGCCAGCAGGGGGATCCGGGGGCGGGATGGCTACACCTTC
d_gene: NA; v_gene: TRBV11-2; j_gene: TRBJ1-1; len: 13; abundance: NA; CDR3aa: CASSLFRNTEAFF; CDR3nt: TGTGCCAGCAGCCTCTTCAGGAACACTGAAGCTTTCTTT
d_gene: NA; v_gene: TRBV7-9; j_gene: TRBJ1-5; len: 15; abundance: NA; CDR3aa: CASSLDGEFHQPQHF; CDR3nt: TGTGCCAGCAGCTTGGACGGGGAGTTCCATCAGCCCCAGCATTTT
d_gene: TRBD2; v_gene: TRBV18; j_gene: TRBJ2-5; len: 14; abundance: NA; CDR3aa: CASSPGLAQETQYF; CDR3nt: TGTGCCAGCTCACCGGGACTAGCCCAAGAGACCCAGTACTTC
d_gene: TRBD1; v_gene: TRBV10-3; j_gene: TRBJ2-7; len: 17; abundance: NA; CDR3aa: CAISEAGWGTGAYEQYF; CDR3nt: TGTGCCATCAGTGAGGCGGGTTGGGGGACAGGGGCCTACGAGCAGTACTTC
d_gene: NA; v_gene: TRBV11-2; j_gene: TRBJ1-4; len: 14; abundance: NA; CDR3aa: CASSLDTGNEKLFF; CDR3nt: TGTGCCAGCAGCTTAGATACCGGTAATGAAAAACTGTTTTTT
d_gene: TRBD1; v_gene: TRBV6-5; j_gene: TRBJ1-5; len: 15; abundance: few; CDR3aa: CASRTGSSLGQPQHF; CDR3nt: TGTGCCAGCAGGACAGGGAGCTCCTTAGGTCAGCCCCAGCATTTT
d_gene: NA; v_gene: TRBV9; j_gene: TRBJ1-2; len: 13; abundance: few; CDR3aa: CASSLSHRDGYTF; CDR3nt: TGTGCCAGCAGTCTCAGCCACAGGGACGGCTACACCTTC
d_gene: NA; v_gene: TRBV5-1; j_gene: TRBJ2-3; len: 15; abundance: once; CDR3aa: CASSYQGGSTDTQYF; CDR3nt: TGCGCCAGCAGCTACCAGGGTGGTAGCACAGATACGCAGTATTTT
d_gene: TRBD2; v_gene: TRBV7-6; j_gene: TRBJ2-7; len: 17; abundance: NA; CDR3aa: CASSLVSAGALIYEQYF; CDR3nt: TGTGCCAGCAGCTTAGTTTCGGCGGGAGCTTTAATCTACGAGCAGTACTTC
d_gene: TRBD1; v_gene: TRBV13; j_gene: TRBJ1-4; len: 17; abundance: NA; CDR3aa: CASSNRQGGTLNEKLFF; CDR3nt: TGTGCCAGCAGCAATCGGCAGGGGGGGACTCTGAATGAAAAACTGTTTTTT
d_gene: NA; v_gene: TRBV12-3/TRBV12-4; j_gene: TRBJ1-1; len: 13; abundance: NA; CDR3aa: CASSFSGNTEAFF; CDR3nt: TGTGCCAGCAGTTTCTCGGGGAACACTGAAGCTTTCTTT
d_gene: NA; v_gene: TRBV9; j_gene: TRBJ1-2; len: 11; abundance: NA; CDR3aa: CASSVGGGYTF; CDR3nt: TGTGCCAGCAGCGTGGGGGGCGGCTACACCTTC
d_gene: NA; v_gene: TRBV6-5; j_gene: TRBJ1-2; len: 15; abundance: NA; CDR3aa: CASSYSAARRLGYTF; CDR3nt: TGTGCCAGCAGTTACTCGGCAGCACGGAGACTAGGCTACACCTTC
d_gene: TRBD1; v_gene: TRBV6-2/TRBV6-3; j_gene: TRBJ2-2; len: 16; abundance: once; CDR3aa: CASSYQGQGNAGELFF; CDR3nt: TGTGCCAGCAGTTACCAGGGACAGGGTAATGCCGGGGAGCTGTTTTTT
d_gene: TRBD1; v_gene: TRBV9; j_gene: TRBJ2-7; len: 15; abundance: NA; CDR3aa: CASSAGTGGFYEQYF; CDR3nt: TGTGCCAGCAGCGCCGGGACAGGGGGTTTCTACGAGCAGTACTTC
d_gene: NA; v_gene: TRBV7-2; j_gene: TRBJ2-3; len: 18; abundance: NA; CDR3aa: CASSPGVPLRGVTDTQYF; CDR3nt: TGTGCCAGCAGCCCCGGGGTCCCACTGCGGGGAGTCACAGATACGCAGTATTTT
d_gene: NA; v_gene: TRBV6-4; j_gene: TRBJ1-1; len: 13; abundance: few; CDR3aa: CASSDSGQGEAFF; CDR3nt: TGTGCCAGCAGTGACTCAGGACAAGGAGAAGCTTTCTTT
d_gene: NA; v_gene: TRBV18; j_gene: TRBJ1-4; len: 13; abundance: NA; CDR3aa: CASCLGINEKLFF; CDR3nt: TGTGCCAGCTGCCTAGGCATTAATGAAAAACTGTTTTTT
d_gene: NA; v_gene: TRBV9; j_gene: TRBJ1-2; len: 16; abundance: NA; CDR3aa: CASSVQSRPGWGGYTF; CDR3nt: TGTGCCAGCAGCGTACAATCCAGGCCGGGCTGGGGTGGCTACACCTTC
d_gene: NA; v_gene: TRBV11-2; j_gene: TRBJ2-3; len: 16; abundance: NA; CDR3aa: CASSFLVSPSTDTQYF; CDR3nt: TGTGCCAGCAGCTTCTTGGTGTCACCTAGCACAGATACGCAGTATTTT
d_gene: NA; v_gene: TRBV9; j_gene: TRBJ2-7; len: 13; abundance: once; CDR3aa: CASSVEWGDEQYF; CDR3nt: TGTGCCAGCAGCGTAGAGTGGGGAGACGAGCAGTACTTC
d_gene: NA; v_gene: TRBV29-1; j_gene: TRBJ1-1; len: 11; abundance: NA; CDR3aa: CSVTTGTEAFF; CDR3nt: TGCAGCGTGACAACAGGGACTGAAGCTTTCTTT
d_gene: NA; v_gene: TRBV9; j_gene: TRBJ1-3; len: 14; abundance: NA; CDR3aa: CASSPPGSGNTIYF; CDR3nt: TGTGCCAGCAGCCCCCCAGGCTCTGGAAACACCATATATTTT
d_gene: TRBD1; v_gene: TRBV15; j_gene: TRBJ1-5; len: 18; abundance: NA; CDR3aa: CATPGGDRGRGSNQPQHF; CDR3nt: TGTGCCACCCCCGGAGGGGACAGGGGGCGCGGTAGCAATCAGCCCCAGCATTTT
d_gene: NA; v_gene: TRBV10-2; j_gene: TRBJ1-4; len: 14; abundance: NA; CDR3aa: CASRRSGYNEKLFF; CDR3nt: TGCGCCAGCAGGAGGTCGGGCTATAATGAAAAACTGTTTTTT
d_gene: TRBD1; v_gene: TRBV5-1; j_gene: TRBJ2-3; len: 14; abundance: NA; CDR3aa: CASSLEGATDTQYF; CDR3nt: TGCGCCAGCAGCTTAGAGGGGGCCACAGATACGCAGTATTTT
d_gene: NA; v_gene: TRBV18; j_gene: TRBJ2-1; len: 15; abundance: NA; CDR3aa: CASSPSGGPNNEQFF; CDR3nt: TGTGCCAGCTCACCTAGTGGGGGGCCCAACAATGAGCAGTTCTTC
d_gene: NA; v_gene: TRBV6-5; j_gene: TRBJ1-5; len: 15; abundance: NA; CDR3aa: CASSPPGGSNQPQHF; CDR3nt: TGTGCCAGCAGCCCACCGGGAGGTAGCAATCAGCCCCAGCATTTT
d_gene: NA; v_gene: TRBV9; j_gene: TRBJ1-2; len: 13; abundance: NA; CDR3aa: CASSTYGAGGYTF; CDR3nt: TGTGCCAGCAGCACCTACGGGGCTGGCGGCTACACCTTC
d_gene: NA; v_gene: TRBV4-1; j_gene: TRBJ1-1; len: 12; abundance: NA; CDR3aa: CASTGGNTEAFF; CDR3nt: TGCGCCAGCACGGGGGGAAACACTGAAGCTTTCTTT
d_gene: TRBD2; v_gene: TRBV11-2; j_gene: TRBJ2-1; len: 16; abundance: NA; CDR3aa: CASSPRLAGGYNEQFF; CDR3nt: TGTGCCAGCAGCCCTAGACTAGCGGGGGGTTACAATGAGCAGTTCTTC
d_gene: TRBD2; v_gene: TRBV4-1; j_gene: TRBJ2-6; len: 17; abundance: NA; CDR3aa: CASSQAGGSSGANVLTF; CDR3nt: TGCGCCAGCAGCCAAGCGGGGGGTTCCTCTGGGGCCAACGTCCTGACTTTC
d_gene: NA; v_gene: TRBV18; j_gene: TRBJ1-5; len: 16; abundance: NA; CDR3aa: CASSPPAGRVNQPQHF; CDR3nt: TGTGCCAGCTCACCACCGGCGGGGAGGGTCAATCAGCCCCAGCATTTT
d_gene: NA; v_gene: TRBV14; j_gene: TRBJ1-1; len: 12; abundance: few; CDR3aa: CASSRWGAQAFF; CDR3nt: TGTGCCAGCAGCCGATGGGGTGCTCAAGCTTTCTTT
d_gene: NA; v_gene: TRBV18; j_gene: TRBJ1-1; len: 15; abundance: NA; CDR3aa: CASSPRVPKNTEAFF; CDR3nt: TGTGCCAGCTCACCGCGGGTACCCAAGAACACTGAAGCTTTCTTT
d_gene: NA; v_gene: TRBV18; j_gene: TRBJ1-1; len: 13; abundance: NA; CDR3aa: CASSSWSDTEAFF; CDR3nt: TGTGCCAGCTCATCGTGGAGTGACACTGAAGCTTTCTTT
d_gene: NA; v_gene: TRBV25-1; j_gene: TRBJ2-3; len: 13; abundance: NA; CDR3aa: CASSAPLADTQYF; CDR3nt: TGTGCCAGCAGTGCCCCGCTCGCAGATACGCAGTATTTT
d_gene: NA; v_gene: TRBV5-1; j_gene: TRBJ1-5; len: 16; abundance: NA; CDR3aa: CASSPGESHSNQPQHF; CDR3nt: TGCGCCAGCAGCCCGGGGGAATCGCATAGCAATCAGCCCCAGCATTTT
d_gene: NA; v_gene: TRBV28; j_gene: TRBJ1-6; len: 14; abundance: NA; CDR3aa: CASSLRVRNSPLHF; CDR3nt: TGTGCCAGCAGTTTACGAGTTCGTAATTCACCCCTCCACTTT
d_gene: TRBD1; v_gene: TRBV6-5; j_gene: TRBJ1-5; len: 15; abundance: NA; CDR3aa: CASRDRTYSNQPQHF; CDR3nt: TGTGCCAGCAGGGACAGGACCTATAGCAATCAGCCCCAGCATTTT
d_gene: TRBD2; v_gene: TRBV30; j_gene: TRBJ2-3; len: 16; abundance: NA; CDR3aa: CAWSKGTSGGADTQYF; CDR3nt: TGTGCCTGGAGCAAGGGGACTAGCGGGGGTGCGGATACGCAGTATTTT
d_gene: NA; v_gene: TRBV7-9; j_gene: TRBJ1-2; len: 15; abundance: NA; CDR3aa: CATGEGHGANYGYTF; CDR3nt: TGTGCCACCGGGGAGGGGCACGGAGCTAACTATGGCTACACCTTC